The clone carrying this T cell receptor (beta chain) was seen a handful of times. Its cognate antigen is unknown. Patients chosen for sequencing had CD8+CD57+ cells that had expanded, as shown by flow cytometry. The sample is drawn from a study of CD8+CD57+ T cells in acquired aplastic anemia. Study-level information: The DNA of sorted CD4+ and CD8+ cells averaged around 3 ug. Overall study findings and caveats: The study found no significant CD8+ Simpson's diversity difference between patients and controls.

Genomic DNA, serving as template, underwent TCR beta VDJ and CDR3 profiling. TCRdb ran MiXCR on the reads and lists one entry per CDR3 protein. The sample lists under 200,000 distinct CDR3 sequences, roughly 50% seen once, with around 2% in the top ten. The CDR3 loop spans 17 amino acids. Germline V gene sequence: CDR1 KGHSH, CDR2 LQKENI. Trimming left V 1 base short and J 3 bases short, with 13 bases between. The chain employs TRBV18 and TRBJ2-6; D tentatively reads TRBD1 or TRBD2 (6 bases each). The sequenced sample was sorted CD4+, CD8+, or CD8+CD57+ T cells (not recorded which) from PBMCs. The TCR comes from a human donor with aplastic anemia. In nucleotides, the CDR3 is TGTGCCAGCTCACCACTAGCCGGGGGCGGTGGGGCCAACGTCCTGACTTTC. Its protein product is CASSPLAGGGGANVLTF.